This is a list of T cell receptor beta chains from one sample in a study of shared clonotypes between healthy human individuals. Here immunoSEQ multiplex PCR was the method, and the copy in TCRdb shows in-frame clones only, minus some. The table records a few million clones, 90% to 95% of them present only once. Sequenced: naive CD4+ T cells from PBMCs. These receptors were taken from a man aged 18 to 30 in good health. Some clones in this sample may be carry-over from other donors' samples. The CDR3 runs from the conserved cysteine through the conserved F or W. The D gene is left open where the match is weak. Where a row states a size, it is once, few, many or the class of an expanded clone; other rows omit it.

>TRBJ2-7|once|-|TRBV5-5
CASSSGNTGKSYEQYF
TGTGCCAGCAGCTCCGGCAATACAGGGAAATCCTACGAGCAGTACTTC
>TRBJ2-2|once|-|TRBV5-1
CASSVIGPTRENTGELFF
TGCGCCAGCAGCGTGATTGGTCCGACTAGGGAGAACACCGGGGAGCTGTTTTTT
>TRBJ2-3|-|TRBD2|TRBV19
CASSTRTSGRVGDTQYF
TGTGCCAGTAGTACGAGGACTAGCGGGAGGGTTGGGGATACGCAGTATTTT
>TRBJ2-1|once|-|TRBV5-1
CASSVRLDNEQFF
TGCGCCAGCAGCGTTCGGTTAGACAATGAGCAGTTCTTC
>TRBJ1-1|-|-|TRBV19
CASSIVRYTEAFF
TGTGCCAGTAGTATAGTGCGGTACACTGAAGCTTTCTTT
>TRBJ2-7|-|-|TRBV5-1
CASSLEGPAPSYEQYF
TGCGCCAGCAGCTTGGAAGGTCCGGCCCCCTCCTACGAGCAGTACTTC
>TRBJ2-7|-|TRBD2|TRBV14
CASRTSGSGYEQYF
TGTGCCAGCCGGACTAGCGGGAGTGGATACGAGCAGTACTTC
>TRBJ2-1|-|TRBD2|TRBV6-6
CASSQRGAYNEQFF
TGTGCCAGCAGTCAGCGGGGGGCCTACAATGAGCAGTTCTTC
>TRBJ2-7|once|TRBD2|TRBV18
CASSLHPASGDTYEQYF
TGTGCCAGCTCACTTCATCCGGCTAGCGGGGATACCTACGAGCAGTACTTC
>TRBJ2-2|-|TRBD1|TRBV18
CASSPRDRNTGELFF
TGTGCCAGCTCACCCCGGGACAGAAACACCGGGGAGCTGTTTTTT
>TRBJ2-7|-|TRBD2|TRBV27
CASSPHRGRTSGMPYEQYF
TGTGCCAGCAGTCCCCACAGGGGAAGGACTAGCGGGATGCCCTACGAGCAGTACTTC
>TRBJ2-5|-|-|TRBV10-3
CAIRPNQETQYF
TGTGCCATCAGGCCAAACCAAGAGACCCAGTACTTC
>TRBJ1-2|-|-|TRBV28
CASSPQGRGYTF
TGTGCCAGCAGTCCACAGGGACGTGGCTACACCTTC
>TRBJ1-2|-|-|TRBV5-8
CASSLRNNYGYTF
TGTGCCAGCAGCTTGCGCAATAACTATGGCTACACCTTC
>TRBJ2-2|once|-|TRBV19
CASSSPPGELFF
TGTGCCAGTAGTTCCCCCCCCGGGGAGCTGTTTTTT
>TRBJ1-1|-|-|TRBV6-4
CASSDQEDQWNTEAFF
TGTGCCAGCAGTGACCAGGAGGACCAGTGGAACACTGAAGCTTTCTTT
>TRBJ2-5|-|-|TRBV5-6
CASRPDRYWTEETQYF
TGTGCCAGCAGACCCGATCGTTATTGGACGGAAGAGACCCAGTACTTC
>TRBJ2-7|-|-|TRBV2
CATEPQGRTYEQYF
TGTGCCACCGAACCACAGGGCCGTACCTACGAGCAGTACTTC
>TRBJ2-1|-|-|TRBV28
CASNPQGMGNEQFF
TGTGCCAGCAACCCCCAGGGTATGGGCAATGAGCAGTTCTTC
>TRBJ2-3|-|TRBD1|TRBV5-1
CASSPTGFMDTQYF
TGCGCCAGCAGCCCGACAGGGTTTATGGATACGCAGTATTTT
>TRBJ2-1|-|-|TRBV7-2
CASSLEWESYNEQFF
TGTGCCAGCAGCTTAGAATGGGAGTCCTACAATGAGCAGTTCTTC
>TRBJ2-3|once|TRBD2|TRBV19
CASSQLKIAGGATDTQYF
TGTGCCAGTAGTCAACTGAAAATAGCGGGAGGGGCCACAGATACGCAGTATTTT
>TRBJ2-4|-|-|TRBV2
CASSANPPPRIQYF
TGTGCCAGCAGCGCCAATCCCCCCCCGAGGATTCAGTACTTC
>TRBJ2-7|-|-|TRBV28
CASSLDRRYEQYF
TGTGCCAGCAGTTTAGACAGGAGATACGAGCAGTACTTC
>TRBJ1-1|-|-|TRBV5-1
CASSLGNRDTTEAFF
TGCGCCAGCAGCTTGGGGAACCGGGACACCACTGAAGCTTTCTTT
>TRBJ2-7|-|-|TRBV28
CASSLVGGDAYEQYF
TGTGCCAGCAGTTTAGTTGGCGGAGACGCCTACGAGCAGTACTTC
>TRBJ2-1|-|-|TRBV6-6
CASRGERRSGYNEQFF
TGTGCCAGCAGAGGAGAGCGGCGATCGGGCTACAATGAGCAGTTCTTC
>TRBJ1-4|-|TRBD1|TRBV14
CASSRGTGGRFGEKLFF
TGTGCCAGCAGCCGGGGGACAGGGGGCCGCTTTGGTGAAAAACTGTTTTTT
>TRBJ1-4|-|-|TRBV18
CASSPPAGTGNEKLFF
TGTGCCAGCTCACCACCTGCGGGCACGGGAAATGAAAAACTGTTTTTT
>TRBJ2-2|once|-|TRBV2
CASSGQAIAAGELFF
TGTGCCAGCAGTGGACAGGCGATAGCGGCCGGGGAGCTGTTTTTT
>TRBJ2-2|-|TRBD1|TRBV14
CASSLLPGQGIGELFF
TGTGCCAGCAGCCTCCTTCCGGGACAGGGGATCGGGGAGCTGTTTTTT
>TRBJ2-5|-|-|TRBV6-5
CASSGQGRTYF
TGTGCCAGCAGTGGGCAGGGCCGTACTTACTTC
>TRBJ2-2|-|-|TRBV27
CASSFWGPGELFF
TGTGCCAGCAGTTTTTGGGGGCCCGGGGAGCTGTTTTTT
>TRBJ2-5|-|-|TRBV30
CAWSVGGETQYF
TGTGCCTGGAGTGTAGGTGGAGAGACCCAGTACTTC
>TRBJ2-6|once|-|TRBV14
CASSQGPGSRSGANVLTF
TGTGCCAGCAGCCAAGGTCCGGGGTCTAGGTCTGGGGCCAACGTCCTGACTTTC
>TRBJ2-1|-|TRBD1|TRBV11-3
CASRQGHNEQFF
TGTGCCAGCAGACAGGGGCACAATGAGCAGTTCTTC
>TRBJ2-7|-|TRBD2|TRBV7-2
CASSARTSGYYEQYF
TGTGCCAGCAGCGCCCGGACTAGCGGGTACTACGAGCAGTACTTC
>TRBJ2-5|-|TRBD2|TRBV11-2
CASSVTSGVQETQYF
TGTGCCAGCAGCGTGACTAGCGGGGTCCAAGAGACCCAGTACTTC
>TRBJ2-7|-|-|TRBV11-2
CASSLYWTASYEQYF
TGTGCCAGCAGCTTATATTGGACAGCCTCCTACGAGCAGTACTTC
>TRBJ2-7|-|TRBD2|TRBV7-2
CASKYSGTTYEQYF
TGTGCCAGCAAATATTCCGGGACTACCTACGAGCAGTACTTC
>TRBJ1-3|-|-|TRBV27
CASRQAAGAGNTIYF
TGTGCCAGCAGACAGGCTGCCGGTGCTGGAAACACCATATATTTT
>TRBJ2-5|-|-|TRBV5-1
CASSSGQKQRYYQETQYF
TGCGCCAGCAGCTCAGGACAGAAGCAACGATACTACCAAGAGACCCAGTACTTC
>TRBJ2-2|-|-|TRBV4-3
CASSKEPVRPAGTGELFF
TGCGCCAGCAGCAAAGAACCCGTTCGACCGGCTGGCACCGGGGAGCTGTTTTTT
>TRBJ1-5|-|-|TRBV4-2
CASSPRRGDIITDSNQPQHF
TGTGCCAGCAGCCCCCGGAGGGGTGATATTATAACCGATAGCAATCAGCCCCAGCATTTT